Detailed here is one T cell receptor beta chain. In this sample, this clonotype turned up many times. Its antigen is not yet known. No base qualities exist here, and no much larger clone lies one base off it. These data come from a study of neurological immune-mediated disorders (dated by TCRdb to about 2019). Concerning the study at large: Peripheral blood TCR-beta repertoires from HTLV-I-associated myelopathy (HAM/TSP) patients, multiple sclerosis patients and healthy controls were compared by UMI-based sequencing. Longitudinal samples, technical triplicates and paired sorted CD4+ and CD8+ T-cell subsets, alongside PBMC samples, were included among the approximately 110 TCR-beta libraries. The cohort was made up of 68 subjects, consisting of about 14 HAM/TSP patients, some 35 multiple sclerosis patients and some 20 healthy controls. Points the paper makes about the study in general: TCR clonal expansion was highest in HAM/TSP patients and lowest in MS patients, with MS patients falling below even healthy controls. Expanded clones from different subjects shared no identical CDR3 amino acid sequences, which suggests that TCR-beta repertoires were private in all groups.

Blood bank volunteers in Maryland, USA served as the healthy controls. TCR libraries for sorted subsets were made from 800,000 to 1,000,000 sorted CD4+ or CD8+ T cells. Peripheral blood was subjected to Ficoll-Hypaque density gradient centrifugation to isolate PBMCs, which were then cryopreserved in liquid nitrogen. The study also sequenced paired sorted CD4+ and CD8+ subsets from healthy controls, HAM/TSP patients and MS patients. cDNA was synthesized by template-switch 5'RACE using a primer with a 10-nucleotide random unique molecular identifier that tagged each TCR transcript. Every sequencing run covered 15-18 subjects and yielded more than 200 million TCR-beta sequences. Total RNA was extracted with the RNeasy kit. The KAPA Real-time Library Amplification kit was used to amplify TCR-beta VDJ regions with primers for the TCR constant region and the 5'RACE anchor. Sample indexes and Illumina adaptors were added in a first PCR, after which library yield was increased in a second PCR. After Ampure bead purification, the TCR product of roughly 650 bp was size-selected on a 2% E-gel SizeSelection system. Before pooling, libraries had their quality checked on a Bioanalyzer, their concentration measured with Qubit, and their quantity determined with the Kapa Library Quantification kit. An Illumina HiSeq 2500 was used to sequence the libraries paired-end at 2 x 150 bp. To increase sequence diversity, roughly 25-31% phiX was spiked into each library pool. The authors' pipeline ran thus. Quality-filtered reads were processed with the UMI-based MiGEC pipeline, and over 90% of raw TCR sequences were removed by the MiGEC pipeline during error correction. VDJ genes were aligned to IMGT germline references, and each clonotype was defined by a unique CDR3 amino acid sequence together with V-J genes. Clonal expansion, Shannon diversity and CDR3 relatedness (CalcPairwiseDistances, ClusterSamples) were evaluated with VDJtools, and phylogenetic trees were built with CLCbio workbench. Expanded clones were defined as having at least 8 unique UMIs, based on coefficient-of-variation modelling across technical triplicates. The public reads were quality trimmed at Q25 with fastp and then assembled into clones with MiXCR by TCRdb, keeping productive beta chains. Every entry covers one CDR3 protein and lists the most common genes and DNA from its rows. These V and J calls derive from TCRdb rather than the authors' analysis. This sample has roughly 30,000 distinct CDR3 sequences in its table, and around 5.9% of those were observed once. The ten largest clonotypes hold roughly 2% of the sample.

The CDR3 holds 14 amino acids from the cysteine to the phenylalanine. The sequence is cut down to CDR3 DNA, 42 bases in frame from base 1. V and J are truncated by 3 bases and 0 bases respectively, leaving an intervening sequence of 10 bases. The germline V gene (reference sequence) supplies CDR1 DFQATT and CDR2 SNEGSKA. This TCR was sampled from a woman aged 45-65 years in good health. The source material was CD4+ T cells from blood. The rearrangement joined TRBV20-1 to TRBJ2-3; the D gene is perhaps TRBD2, on 5 matching bases. The DNA sequence reads TGCAGTGCTAGGAAACGGGGAAGCACAGATACGCAGTATTTT. The translation is CSARKRGSTDTQYF.